This TCR beta chain originates from a study of CD8 T cells in Susac syndrome. Study-level information: When blood was drawn, patients with Susac syndrome were on intravenous immunoglobulin alone, on corticosteroids, or therapy-naive. General observations from the study: In TEMRA cells and active patients, CD8+ clonal expansion in Susac reached its peak.

Random hexamers served to reverse transcribe roughly 0.5 to 1 ug RNA. Amplification of TCR beta CDR3 across 54 Vbeta and 13 Jbeta was performed with immunoSEQ multiplex PCR. A single record per CDR3 protein comes from TCRdb applying MiXCR to the immunoSEQ multiplex PCR reads. The data show around 80,000 distinct CDR3 sequences, approximately 94% seen once. Patients with Susac syndrome met the recently defined diagnostic criteria for definite or probable disease. About this clonotype: Antigen specificity is unknown.

Looked up from germline, CDR1 is SEHNR and CDR2 is FQNEAQ (reference sequence). The length of the CDR3 is 13 residues. The V gene lost 1 base and the J gene lost 5 bases, with 9 bases spanning the gap. The gene calls are TRBV7-9 and TRBJ2-7, with a tentative D call TRBD1 (6 bases). Sequencing used CD8+ T cells from PBMCs. This receptor was taken from a human donor with Susac syndrome. The CDR3 sequence: CASSLENRDEQYF. CDR3 nucleotides: TGTGCCAGCAGCTTAGAAAACAGGGACGAGCAGTACTTC.